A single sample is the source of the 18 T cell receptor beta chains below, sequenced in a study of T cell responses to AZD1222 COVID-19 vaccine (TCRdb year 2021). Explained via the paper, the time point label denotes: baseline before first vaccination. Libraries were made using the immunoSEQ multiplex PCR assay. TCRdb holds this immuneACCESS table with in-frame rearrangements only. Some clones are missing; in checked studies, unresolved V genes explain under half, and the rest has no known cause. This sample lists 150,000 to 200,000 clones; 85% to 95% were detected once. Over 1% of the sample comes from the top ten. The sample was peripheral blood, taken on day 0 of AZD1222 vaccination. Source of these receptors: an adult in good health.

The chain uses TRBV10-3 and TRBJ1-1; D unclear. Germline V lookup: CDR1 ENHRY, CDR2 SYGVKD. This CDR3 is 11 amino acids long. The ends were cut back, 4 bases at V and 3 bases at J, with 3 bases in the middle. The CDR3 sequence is CAISGDTEAFF. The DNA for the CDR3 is TGTGCCATCAGTGGAGACACTGAAGCTTTCTTT.

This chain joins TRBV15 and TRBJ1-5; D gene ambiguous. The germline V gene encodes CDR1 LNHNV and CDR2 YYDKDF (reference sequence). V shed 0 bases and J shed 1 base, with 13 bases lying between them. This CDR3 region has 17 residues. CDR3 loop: CATSRDWAGGSNQPQHF. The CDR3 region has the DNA TGTGCCACCAGCAGAGATTGGGCCGGAGGGAGCAATCAGCCCCAGCATTTT.

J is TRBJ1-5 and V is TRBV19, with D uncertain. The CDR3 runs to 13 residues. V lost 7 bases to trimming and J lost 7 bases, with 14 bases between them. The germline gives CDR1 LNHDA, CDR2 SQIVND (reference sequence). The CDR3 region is CASNAGLGQPQHF. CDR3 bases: TGTGCCAGTAATGCCGGGTTAGGGCAGCCCCAGCATTTT. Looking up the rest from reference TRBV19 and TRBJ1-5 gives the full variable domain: DGGITQSPKYLFRKEGQNVTLSCEQNLNHDAMYWYRQDPGQGLRLIYYSQIVNDFQKGDIAEGYSVSREKKESFPLTVTSAQKNPTAFYLCASNAGLGQPQHFGDGTRLSIL.

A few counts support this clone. CDR3 nucleotide sequence: TGTGCCAGCAGTTCGGACACATATCAGCCCCAGCATTTT. Translation: CASSSDTYQPQHF. This chain links TRBV6-2 or TRBV6-3 with TRBJ1-5; TRBD1 is a possible D gene (5 bases). CDR1 is MNHEY, CDR2 SVGEGT, per germline. V lost 4 bases and J lost 5, with 9 bases in between. The CDR3 runs 13 residues.

DNA for the CDR3: TGTGCCAGCAGGGGACAGGGTGTTTCACCCCTCCACTTT. This codes for CASRGQGVSPLHF. The gene calls are TRBV6-5 and TRBJ1-6; 9 bases match TRBD1. The germline CDR1 and CDR2 sequences are MNHEY and SVGAGI. Germline trimming cut 6 bases from V and 9 bases from J; bases unmatched to any gene: 3. This CDR3 is 13 amino acids long.

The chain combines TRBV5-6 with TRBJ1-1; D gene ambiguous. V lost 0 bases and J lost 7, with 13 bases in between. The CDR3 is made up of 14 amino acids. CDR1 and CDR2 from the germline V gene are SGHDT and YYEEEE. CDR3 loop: CASSLGPAGGEAFF. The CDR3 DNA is TGTGCCAGCAGCTTGGGGCCGGCCGGCGGTGAAGCTTTCTTT.

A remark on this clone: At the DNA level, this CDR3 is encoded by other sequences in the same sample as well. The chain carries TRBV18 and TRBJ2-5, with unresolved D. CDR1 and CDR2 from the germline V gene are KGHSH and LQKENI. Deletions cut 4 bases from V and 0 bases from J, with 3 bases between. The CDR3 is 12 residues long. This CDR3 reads CASSLYQETQYF. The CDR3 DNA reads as TGTGCCAGCTCACTATACCAAGAGACCCAGTACTTC.

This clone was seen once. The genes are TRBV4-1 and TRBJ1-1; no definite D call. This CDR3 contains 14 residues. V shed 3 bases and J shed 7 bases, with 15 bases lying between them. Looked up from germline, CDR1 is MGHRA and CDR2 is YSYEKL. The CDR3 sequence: CASSQVVWAIEAFF. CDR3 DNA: TGCGCCAGCAGCCAGGTGGTATGGGCTATTGAAGCTTTCTTT.

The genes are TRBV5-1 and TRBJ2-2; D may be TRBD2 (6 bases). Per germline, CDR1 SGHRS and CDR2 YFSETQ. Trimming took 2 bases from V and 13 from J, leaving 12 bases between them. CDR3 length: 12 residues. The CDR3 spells CASSFGTDGLFF. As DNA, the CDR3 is TGCGCCAGCAGCTTTGGGACTGATGGGCTGTTTTTT.

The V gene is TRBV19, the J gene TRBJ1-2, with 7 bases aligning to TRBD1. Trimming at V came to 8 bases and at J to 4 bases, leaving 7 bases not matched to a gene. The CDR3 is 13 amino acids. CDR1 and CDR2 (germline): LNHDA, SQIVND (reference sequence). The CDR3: CASYRGQTYGYTF. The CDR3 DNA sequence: TGTGCCAGTTATAGGGGACAGACCTATGGCTACACCTTC.

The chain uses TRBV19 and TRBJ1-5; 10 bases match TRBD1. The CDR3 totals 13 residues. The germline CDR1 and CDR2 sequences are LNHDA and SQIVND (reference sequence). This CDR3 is CGSRDRGNQPQHF. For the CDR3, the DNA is TGTGGCAGCCGGGACAGGGGAAATCAGCCCCAGCATTTT.

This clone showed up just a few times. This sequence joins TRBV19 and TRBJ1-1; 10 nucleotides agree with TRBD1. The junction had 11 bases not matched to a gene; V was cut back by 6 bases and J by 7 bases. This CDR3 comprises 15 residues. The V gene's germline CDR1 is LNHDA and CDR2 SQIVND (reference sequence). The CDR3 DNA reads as TGTGCCAGTAGGAGCGTTGCGACAGGGGGCGATGAAGCTTTCTTT. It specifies CASRSVATGGDEAFF.

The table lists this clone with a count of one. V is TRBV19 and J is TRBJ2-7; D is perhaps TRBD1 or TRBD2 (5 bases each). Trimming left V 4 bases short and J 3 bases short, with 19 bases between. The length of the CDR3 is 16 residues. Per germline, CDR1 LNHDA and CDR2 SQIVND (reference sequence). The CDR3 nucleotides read TGTGCCAGTAGTACCCACCGGGACGGCCCATACTACGAGCAGTACTTC. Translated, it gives CASSTHRDGPYYEQYF.

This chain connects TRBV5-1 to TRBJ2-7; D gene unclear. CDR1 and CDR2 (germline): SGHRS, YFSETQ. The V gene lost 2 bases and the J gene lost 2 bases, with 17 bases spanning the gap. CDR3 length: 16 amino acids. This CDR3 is CASSFGHVGSPYEQYF. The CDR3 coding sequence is TGCGCCAGCAGCTTCGGCCATGTGGGGTCGCCCTACGAGCAGTACTTC.

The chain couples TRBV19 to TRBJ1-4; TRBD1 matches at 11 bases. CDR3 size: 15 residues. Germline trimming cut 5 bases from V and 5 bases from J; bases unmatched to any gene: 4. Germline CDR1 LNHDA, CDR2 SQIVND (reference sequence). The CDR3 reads CASSGGTGGNEKLFF. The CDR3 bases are TGTGCCAGTAGTGGGGGGACAGGGGGAAATGAAAAACTGTTTTTT.

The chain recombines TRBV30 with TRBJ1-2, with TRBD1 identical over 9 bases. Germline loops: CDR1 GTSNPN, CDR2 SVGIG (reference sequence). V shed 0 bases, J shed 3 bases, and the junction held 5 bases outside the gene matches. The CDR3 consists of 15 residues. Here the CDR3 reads CAWSVQGAGDYGYTF. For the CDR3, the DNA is TGTGCCTGGAGTGTACAGGGGGCGGGGGACTATGGCTACACCTTC.

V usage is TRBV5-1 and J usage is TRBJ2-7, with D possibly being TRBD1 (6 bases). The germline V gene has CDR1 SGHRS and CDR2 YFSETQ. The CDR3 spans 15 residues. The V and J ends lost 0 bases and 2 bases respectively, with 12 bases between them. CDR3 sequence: CASSLARGATYEQYF. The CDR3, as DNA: TGCGCCAGCAGCTTGGCCAGGGGCGCAACCTACGAGCAGTACTTC.

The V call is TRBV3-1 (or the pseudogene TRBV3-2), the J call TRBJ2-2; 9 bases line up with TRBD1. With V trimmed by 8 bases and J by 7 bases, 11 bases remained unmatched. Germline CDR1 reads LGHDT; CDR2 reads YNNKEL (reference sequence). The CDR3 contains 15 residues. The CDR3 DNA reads TGTGCCAGCGAGGGAACAGGGGGCGCGGGCGGGGAGCTGTTTTTT. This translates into CASEGTGGAGGELFF.